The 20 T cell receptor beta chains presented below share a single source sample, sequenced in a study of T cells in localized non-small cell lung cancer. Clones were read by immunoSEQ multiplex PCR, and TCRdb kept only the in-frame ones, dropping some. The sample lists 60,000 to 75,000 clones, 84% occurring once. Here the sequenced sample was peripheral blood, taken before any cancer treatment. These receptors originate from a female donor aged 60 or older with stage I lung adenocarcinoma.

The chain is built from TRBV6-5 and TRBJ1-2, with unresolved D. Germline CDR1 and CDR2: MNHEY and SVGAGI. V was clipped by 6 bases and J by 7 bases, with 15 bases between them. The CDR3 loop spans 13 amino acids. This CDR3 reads CASSHEVGSGYTF. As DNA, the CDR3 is TGTGCCAGCAGCCACGAGGTTGGGTCTGGCTACACCTTC.

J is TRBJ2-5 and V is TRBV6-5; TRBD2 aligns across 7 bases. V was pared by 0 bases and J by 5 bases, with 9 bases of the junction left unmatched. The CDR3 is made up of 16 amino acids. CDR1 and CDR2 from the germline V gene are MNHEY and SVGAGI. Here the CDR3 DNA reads TGTGCCAGCAGTTACTCTGGGGGAGGGCCAGGGGAGACCCAGTACTTC. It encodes CASSYSGGGPGETQYF.

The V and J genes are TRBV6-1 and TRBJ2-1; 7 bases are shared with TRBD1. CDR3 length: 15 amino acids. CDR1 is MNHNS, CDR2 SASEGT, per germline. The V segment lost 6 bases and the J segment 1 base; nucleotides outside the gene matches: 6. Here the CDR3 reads CASRRDSDSYNEQFF. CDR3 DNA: TGTGCCAGCAGGAGGGACAGTGATTCCTACAATGAGCAGTTCTTC.

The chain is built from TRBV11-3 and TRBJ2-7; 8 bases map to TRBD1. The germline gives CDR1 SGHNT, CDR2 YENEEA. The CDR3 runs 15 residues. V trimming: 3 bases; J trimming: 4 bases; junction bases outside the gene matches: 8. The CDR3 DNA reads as TGTGCCAGCAGCTTCAGTGGACAGGGAGGATACGAGCAGTACTTC. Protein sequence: CASSFSGQGGYEQYF.

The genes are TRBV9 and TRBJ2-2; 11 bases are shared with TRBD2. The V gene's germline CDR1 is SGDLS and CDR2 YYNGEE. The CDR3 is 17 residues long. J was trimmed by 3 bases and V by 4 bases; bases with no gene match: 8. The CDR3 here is CASSTSGTSGYTGELFF. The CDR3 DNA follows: TGTGCCAGCAGCACTTCTGGGACTAGCGGCTACACCGGGGAGCTGTTTTTT.

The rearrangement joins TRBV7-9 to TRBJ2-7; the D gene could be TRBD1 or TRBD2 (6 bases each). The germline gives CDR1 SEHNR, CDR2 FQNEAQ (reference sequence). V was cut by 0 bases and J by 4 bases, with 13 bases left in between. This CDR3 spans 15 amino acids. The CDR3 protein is CASSLAGGQTYEQYF. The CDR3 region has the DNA TGTGCCAGCAGCTTAGCGGGGGGACAAACATACGAGCAGTACTTC. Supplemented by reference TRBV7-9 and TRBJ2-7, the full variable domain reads DTGVSQNPRHKITKRGQNVTFRCDPISEHNRLYWYRQTLGQGPEFLTYFQNEAQLEKSRLLSDRFSAERPKGSFSTLEIQRTEQGDSAMYLCASSLAGGQTYEQYFGPGTRLTVT.

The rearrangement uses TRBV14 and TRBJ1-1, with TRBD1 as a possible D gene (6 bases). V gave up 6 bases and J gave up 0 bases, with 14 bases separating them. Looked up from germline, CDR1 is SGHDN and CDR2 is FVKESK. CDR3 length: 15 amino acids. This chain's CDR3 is CASRPGTSVNTEAFF. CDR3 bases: TGTGCCAGCAGACCCGGGACAAGCGTGAACACTGAAGCTTTCTTT. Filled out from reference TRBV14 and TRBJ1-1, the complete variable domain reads EAGVTQFPSHSVIEKGQTVTLRCDPISGHDNLYWYRRVMGKEIKFLLHFVKESKQDESGMPNNRFLAERTGGTYSTLKVQPAELEDSGVYFCASRPGTSVNTEAFFGQGTRLTVV.

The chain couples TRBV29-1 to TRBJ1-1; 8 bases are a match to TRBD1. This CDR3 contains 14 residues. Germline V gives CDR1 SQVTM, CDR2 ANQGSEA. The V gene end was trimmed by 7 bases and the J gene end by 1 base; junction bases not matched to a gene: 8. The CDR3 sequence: CSANSRGPNTEAFF. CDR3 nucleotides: TGCAGCGCAAATTCCAGGGGGCCGAACACTGAAGCTTTCTTT.

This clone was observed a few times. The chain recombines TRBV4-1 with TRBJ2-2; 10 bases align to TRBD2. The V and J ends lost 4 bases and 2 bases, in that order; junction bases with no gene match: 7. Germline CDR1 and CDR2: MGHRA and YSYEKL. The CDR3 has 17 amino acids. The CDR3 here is CASSRRLAGDNTGELFF. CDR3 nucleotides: TGCGCCAGCAGCCGCAGACTAGCGGGCGATAACACCGGGGAGCTGTTTTTT.

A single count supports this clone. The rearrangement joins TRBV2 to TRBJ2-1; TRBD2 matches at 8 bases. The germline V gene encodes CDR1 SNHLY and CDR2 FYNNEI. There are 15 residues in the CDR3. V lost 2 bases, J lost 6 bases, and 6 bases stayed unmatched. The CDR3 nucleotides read TGTGCCAGCAGTGAAAGCGGGAGAAGCCCCAATGAGCAGTTCTTC. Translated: CASSESGRSPNEQFF. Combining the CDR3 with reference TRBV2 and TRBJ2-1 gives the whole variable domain EPEVTQTPSHQVTQMGQEVILRCVPISNHLYFYWYRQILGQKVEFLVSFYNNEISEKSEIFDDQFSVERPDGSNFTLKIRSTKLEDSAMYFCASSESGRSPNEQFFGPGTRLTVL.

The CDR3, as DNA: TGTGCCAGCAGCTTGTCACGTGCCGAAAAACTGTTTTTT. Translated: CASSLSRAEKLFF. The chain carries TRBV5-4 and TRBJ1-4; D is unclear. This CDR3 region has 13 residues. The germline V gene encodes CDR1 SGHNT and CDR2 YYREEE (reference sequence). V gave up 1 base and J gave up 8 bases, with 9 bases separating them.

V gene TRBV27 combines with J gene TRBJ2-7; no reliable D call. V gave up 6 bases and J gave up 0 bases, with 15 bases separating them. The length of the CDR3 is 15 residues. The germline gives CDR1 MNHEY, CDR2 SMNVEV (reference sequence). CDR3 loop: CASRPTAFGSYEQYF. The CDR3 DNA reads TGTGCCAGCAGACCAACAGCTTTTGGCTCCTACGAGCAGTACTTC.

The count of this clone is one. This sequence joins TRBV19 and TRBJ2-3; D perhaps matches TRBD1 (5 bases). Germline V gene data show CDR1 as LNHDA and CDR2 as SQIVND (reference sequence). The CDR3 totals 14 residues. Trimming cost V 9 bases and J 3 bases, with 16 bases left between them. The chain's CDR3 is CASGVGSGTDTQYF. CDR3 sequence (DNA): TGTGCCAGCGGAGTAGGGTCAGGGACAGATACGCAGTATTTT.

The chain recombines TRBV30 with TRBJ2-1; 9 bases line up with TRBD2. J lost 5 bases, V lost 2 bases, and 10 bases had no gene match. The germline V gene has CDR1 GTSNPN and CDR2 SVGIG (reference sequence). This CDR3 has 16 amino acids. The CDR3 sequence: CAWSSGGLPYNNEQFF. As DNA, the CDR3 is TGTGCCTGGAGTAGCGGGGGGCTCCCTTACAACAATGAGCAGTTCTTC.

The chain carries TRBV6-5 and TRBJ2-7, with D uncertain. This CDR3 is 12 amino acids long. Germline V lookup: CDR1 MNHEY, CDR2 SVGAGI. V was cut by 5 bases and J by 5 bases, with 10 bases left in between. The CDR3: CASSARWDEQYF. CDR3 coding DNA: TGTGCCAGCAGTGCCCGTTGGGACGAGCAGTACTTC.

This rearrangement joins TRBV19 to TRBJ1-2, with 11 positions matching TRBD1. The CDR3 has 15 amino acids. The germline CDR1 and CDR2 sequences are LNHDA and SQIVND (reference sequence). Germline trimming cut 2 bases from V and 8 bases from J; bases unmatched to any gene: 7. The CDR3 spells CASSIWTGGDRGYTF. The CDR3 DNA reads TGTGCCAGTAGTATATGGACAGGGGGCGATAGGGGCTACACCTTC.

CDR3 coding DNA: TGTGCCAGCAGCGTGGCCTCAAATCAGCCCCAGCATTTT. Translated, it gives CASSVASNQPQHF. The chain couples TRBV2 to TRBJ1-5, with no clear D. This CDR3 is 13 amino acids long. V gave up 6 bases and J gave up 4 bases, with 10 bases separating them. Germline V gene sequence: CDR1 SNHLY, CDR2 FYNNEI.

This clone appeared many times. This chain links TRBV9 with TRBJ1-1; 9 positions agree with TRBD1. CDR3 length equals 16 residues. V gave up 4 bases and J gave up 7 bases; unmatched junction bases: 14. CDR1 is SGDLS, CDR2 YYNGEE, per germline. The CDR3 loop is CASSLGQGLLGVEAFF. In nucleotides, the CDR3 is TGTGCCAGCAGCTTGGGACAGGGCCTTTTAGGGGTTGAAGCTTTCTTT.

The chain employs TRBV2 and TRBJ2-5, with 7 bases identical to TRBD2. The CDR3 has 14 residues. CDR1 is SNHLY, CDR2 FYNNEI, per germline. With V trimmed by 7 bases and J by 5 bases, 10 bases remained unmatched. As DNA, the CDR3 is TGTGCCAGCAACCAGGAACTAGCGCAGGAGACCCAGTACTTC. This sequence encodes CASNQELAQETQYF.

CDR3 nucleotide sequence: TGTGCCAGCAGCGTAGCGATAGGGGCGTCAACTAATGAAAAACTGTTTTTT. It encodes CASSVAIGASTNEKLFF. The chain couples TRBV9 to TRBJ1-4, with TRBD1 as a possible D gene (5 bases). This CDR3 region has 17 residues. Between the trimmed V and J ends, which lost 0 bases and 0 bases, there was a span of 12 bases. Germline values: CDR1 SGDLS, CDR2 YYNGEE.